A single sample gave rise to the 21 T cell receptor beta chains below, sequenced in a study of blood T cell repertoires in COVID-19 (TCRdb year 2020). Library method: the immunoSEQ multiplex PCR assay. The clones in this table, taken by TCRdb from immuneACCESS, are in-frame only. Not every clone is retained; where verified, under half of the shortfall comes from an unresolved V gene, and the cause of the rest is unknown. The sample data list approximately 70,000 clones, and over 70% of these were observed just once. Of the sample, approximately 18% is held by the ten largest clones. The sample was peripheral blood. Receptor source: a man between 65 and 79 years old who had recovered from COVID-19.

The gene calls are TRBV19 and TRBJ2-2; D not resolved. CDR3 length: 10 amino acids. Germline CDR1 reads LNHDA; CDR2 reads SQIVND (reference sequence). V lost 10 bases and J 6 bases, leaving 6 bases between the germline ends. CDR3 DNA sequence: TGTGCCACCCGGGCCGGGGAGCTGTTTTTT. Its translation: CATRAGELFF.

In this sample, this clone turned up a few times. The chain employs TRBV5-5 and TRBJ1-1; D may be TRBD1 (6 bases). V was shortened by 4 bases and J by 1 base, with 11 bases between the two germline ends. Germline CDR1 SGHKS, CDR2 YYEKEE (reference sequence). The CDR3 is made up of 14 amino acids. CDR3 sequence reads: CASSVRDKNTEAFF. CDR3 nucleotides: TGTGCCAGCAGCGTACGGGACAAGAACACTGAAGCTTTCTTT.

This clone was recorded only once. The CDR3 protein is CASSYSSGSSYNSPLHF. The CDR3 nucleotides are TGTGCCAGCAGTTACTCTTCCGGGAGCTCCTATAATTCACCCCTCCACTTT. The chain couples TRBV6-2 or TRBV6-3 to TRBJ1-6; D remains unclear. Trimming removed 0 bases from V and 0 bases from J, with 9 bases in between. Germline CDR1 is MNHEY and CDR2 is SVGEGT. The CDR3 has 17 amino acids.

The V and J genes are TRBV9 and TRBJ2-3; D might be TRBD2 (5 bases). This CDR3 has 19 amino acids. Looked up from germline, CDR1 is SGDLS and CDR2 is YYNGEE. With 0 bases removed from V and 1 base from J, the gap between germline ends came to 21 bases. The CDR3 DNA reads as TGTGCCAGCAGCGTAGGAAATAACGGGGAGACTGCGGGCACAGATACGCAGTATTTT. Its protein product is CASSVGNNGETAGTDTQYF.

CDR3 in amino acids: CASSLEGRGQQETQYF. In DNA, the CDR3 is TGCGCCAGCAGCTTGGAAGGTCGGGGACAACAAGAGACCCAGTACTTC. The rearrangement uses TRBV5-1 and TRBJ2-5; TRBD1 is a possible D gene (6 bases). Between the trimmed V and J ends, which lost 0 bases and 2 bases, there was a span of 14 bases. The CDR3 is 16 amino acids. Germline loops: CDR1 SGHRS, CDR2 YFSETQ.

The chain couples TRBV19 to TRBJ1-4, with D possibly TRBD1 on 6 matching bases. V dropped 1 base and J dropped 10 bases, with 16 bases sitting between them. The CDR3 runs 15 residues. Looked up from germline, CDR1 is LNHDA and CDR2 is SQIVND (reference sequence). CDR3 in DNA: TGTGCCAGTAGTATAGGGGACACGACGGGGAGAAAACTGTTTTTT. Residues: CASSIGDTTGRKLFF. The whole variable domain, filled in from reference TRBV19 and TRBJ1-4, reads DGGITQSPKYLFRKEGQNVTLSCEQNLNHDAMYWYRQDPGQGLRLIYYSQIVNDFQKGDIAEGYSVSREKKESFPLTVTSAQKNPTAFYLCASSIGDTTGRKLFFGSGTQLSVL.

The V call is TRBV6-6, the J call TRBJ2-1; weak D call: TRBD1 (6 bases). This CDR3 contains 13 residues. The V end was cut by 5 bases, the J end by 9 bases, with 14 bases between. CDR1 is MNHNY, CDR2 SVGAGI, per germline (reference sequence). CDR3 amino acids: CASSPNRESEQFF. The CDR3 DNA reads as TGTGCCAGCAGTCCCAACAGGGAGAGTGAGCAGTTCTTC.

This clone was found once. V is TRBV30 and J is TRBJ2-2; no clear D gene. The CDR3 covers 21 residues. Germline lookup yields CDR1 GTSNPN and CDR2 SVGIG (reference sequence). V shed 0 bases and J shed 2 bases, with 28 bases lying between them. CDR3 in DNA: TGTGCCTGGAGTGTACTCCCTTCTGGTCGTACAGCAGCTATCAACACCGGGGAGCTGTTTTTT. Translating it yields CAWSVLPSGRTAAINTGELFF.

The gene calls are TRBV15 and TRBJ2-5; 11 nucleotides match TRBD2. CDR1 and CDR2 from the germline V gene are LNHNV and YYDKDF (reference sequence). The CDR3 covers 15 residues. Trimming took 5 bases from V and 5 from J; bases not matched to a gene: 7. CDR3 sequence: CATSSRIAGGETQYF. The CDR3, as DNA: TGTGCCACCAGCTCCCGGATAGCGGGAGGGGAGACCCAGTACTTC.

The chain carries TRBV19 and TRBJ1-2, with 7 bases fitting TRBD1. The CDR3 totals 14 residues. V was pared by 6 bases and J by 7 bases, with 11 bases of the junction left unmatched. Germline loops: CDR1 LNHDA, CDR2 SQIVND (reference sequence). CDR3 region: CASSRGQTLGGYTF. The CDR3 DNA sequence: TGTGCCAGTAGCCGGGGACAGACCTTAGGTGGCTACACCTTC. The full variable domain, its missing parts supplied by reference TRBV19 and TRBJ1-2, is DGGITQSPKYLFRKEGQNVTLSCEQNLNHDAMYWYRQDPGQGLRLIYYSQIVNDFQKGDIAEGYSVSREKKESFPLTVTSAQKNPTAFYLCASSRGQTLGGYTFGSGTRLTVV.

Worth noting for this clone: Different DNA sequences within this sample yield the same CDR3. This chain connects TRBV11-3 to TRBJ1-2, with D unclear. Germline CDR1 is SGHNT and CDR2 is YENEEA. Trimming cost V 3 bases and J 2 bases, with 7 bases left between them. The CDR3 length is 13 residues. CDR3: CASSLGQNYGYTF. The CDR3 nucleotides read TGTGCCAGCAGCTTGGGCCAGAACTATGGCTACACCTTC.

The V call is TRBV2, the J call TRBJ2-3; D remains ambiguous. CDR3 length equals 12 residues. Looked up from germline, CDR1 is SNHLY and CDR2 is FYNNEI. The V and J ends lost 7 bases and 6 bases respectively, with 11 bases between them. CDR3 loop: CASTPVRDTQYF. As DNA, the CDR3 is TGTGCCAGCACCCCCGTGAGGGATACGCAGTATTTT.

This chain links TRBV7-2 with TRBJ2-1; 8 nucleotides match TRBD2. V was pared by 4 bases and J by 8 bases, with 4 bases of the junction left unmatched. This CDR3 is built from 13 residues. Germline CDR1 is SGHTA and CDR2 is FQGNSA. CDR3 nucleotides: TGTGCCAGCAGCTGGCGGGGGGATGATGAGCAGTTCTTC. The encoded protein is CASSWRGDDEQFF.

The table lists this clone with a count of one. The chain employs TRBV18 and TRBJ2-7, with D maybe TRBD2 (6 bases). V was cut by 6 bases and J by 9 bases, with 18 bases left in between. The CDR3 sequence is 13 residues long. The germline V gene encodes CDR1 KGHSH and CDR2 LQKENI. CDR3: CASSRNGEAGQYF. In DNA, the CDR3 is TGTGCCAGCTCGCGTAACGGGGAGGCAGGGCAGTACTTC.

The V gene is TRBV10-3, the J gene TRBJ2-2, with TRBD1 matching 10 bases. With V trimmed by 6 bases and J by 5 bases, 3 bases remained unmatched. The CDR3 is 14 amino acids. Germline CDR1 ENHRY, CDR2 SYGVKD. The CDR3 DNA sequence: TGTGCCATCAGGAGACAGGGGGCGACCGGGGAGCTGTTTTTT. Translation gives CAIRRQGATGELFF.

The chain is built from TRBV5-6 and TRBJ2-1; no definite D call. Per the germline V gene, CDR1 is SGHDT and CDR2 is YYEEEE. V lost 0 bases and J 2 bases, leaving 18 bases between the germline ends. The CDR3 is made up of 18 amino acids. The CDR3 region is CASSLAGVEVRTYNEQFF. The DNA of the CDR3 is TGTGCCAGCAGCTTGGCAGGTGTGGAAGTAAGGACCTACAATGAGCAGTTCTTC.

The rearrangement joins TRBV19 to TRBJ2-3; D is possibly TRBD2 (6 bases). Deletions cut 3 bases from V and 2 bases from J, with 12 bases between. Germline V gives CDR1 LNHDA, CDR2 SQIVND (reference sequence). The CDR3 extends over 15 amino acids. CDR3 coding DNA: TGTGCCAGTAGTATGCCGGGACTGCCCACAGATACGCAGTATTTT. This gives the protein CASSMPGLPTDTQYF.

The CDR3 reads CASSLASGRGANSPLHF. The CDR3 DNA reads as TGTGCCAGCAGCTTAGCTAGCGGACGGGGGGCTAATTCACCCCTCCACTTT. The chain couples TRBV7-2 to TRBJ1-6; a possible D gene is TRBD1 (6 bases). There are 17 residues in the CDR3. Trimming took 0 bases from V and 6 from J, leaving 15 bases between them. The V gene's germline CDR1 is SGHTA and CDR2 FQGNSA.

The genes are TRBV10-3 and TRBJ1-5; 10 nucleotides agree with TRBD1. The CDR3 loop spans 12 amino acids. Trimming removed 10 bases from V and 5 bases from J; junction bases left unmatched: 2. CDR1 and CDR2 (germline): ENHRY, SYGVKD. DNA for the CDR3: TGTGCCACCGGACAGGGGGATCAGCCCCAGCATTTT. Translation gives CATGQGDQPQHF.

Only one count was recorded for this clone. This sequence joins TRBV5-4 and TRBJ2-1; D possibly corresponds to TRBD1 (6 bases). Germline assignment: CDR1 SGHNT and CDR2 YYREEE (reference sequence). CDR3 size: 18 residues. Trimming shortened V by 0 bases and J by 6 bases, and 22 bases separated the two germline ends. This CDR3 reads CASSLGVSGVTISNEQFF. The CDR3, as DNA: TGTGCCAGCAGCTTGGGAGTCTCAGGGGTTACAATCAGCAATGAGCAGTTCTTC.

This chain links TRBV7-9 with TRBJ2-1; 7 bases map to TRBD2. V dropped 4 bases and J dropped 4; count of bases not matched to a gene: 7. The CDR3 is made up of 15 amino acids. Germline CDR1 is SEHNR and CDR2 is FQNEAQ (reference sequence). CDR3: CASSSLAEGYNEQFF. CDR3 DNA sequence: TGTGCCAGCAGCTCCCTAGCGGAGGGGTACAATGAGCAGTTCTTC.